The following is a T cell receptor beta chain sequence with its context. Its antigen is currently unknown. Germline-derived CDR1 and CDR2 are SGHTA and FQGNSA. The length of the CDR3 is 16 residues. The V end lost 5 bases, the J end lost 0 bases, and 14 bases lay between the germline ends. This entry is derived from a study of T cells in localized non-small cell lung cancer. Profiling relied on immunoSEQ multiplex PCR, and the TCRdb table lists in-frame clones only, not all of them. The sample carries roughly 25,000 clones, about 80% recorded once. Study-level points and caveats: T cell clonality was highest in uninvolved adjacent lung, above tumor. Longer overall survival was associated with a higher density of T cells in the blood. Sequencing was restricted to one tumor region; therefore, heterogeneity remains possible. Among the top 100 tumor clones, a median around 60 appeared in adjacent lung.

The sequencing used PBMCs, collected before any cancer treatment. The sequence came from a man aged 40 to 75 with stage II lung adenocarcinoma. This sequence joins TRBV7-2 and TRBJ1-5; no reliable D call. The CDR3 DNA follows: TGTGCCAGCAGCATTTCCGGCGGCTTTAGCAATCAGCCCCAGCATTTT. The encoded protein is CASSISGGFSNQPQHF.